This T cell receptor (beta chain) was recorded in a study of cytomegalovirus exposure and HLA in healthy donors. PCR involved 60 Vbeta and 13 Jbeta primers. Assay: immunoSEQ multiplex PCR; the TCRdb copy retains only in-frame clones and omits some. This sample carries fewer than 150,000 clones, 82% of them seen once, and the ten largest clones take 2.5%. Material for sequencing was PBMCs. The TCR comes from a male donor in good health and CMV-seronegative.

CDR3 amino acids: CATRDGVGFREQYF. The CDR3 coding sequence is TGTGCCACGCGGGACGGCGTAGGGTTCCGCGAGCAGTACTTC. The rearrangement joins TRBV15 to TRBJ2-7; possibly TRBD2 for D (6 bases). Per the germline V gene, CDR1 is LNHNV and CDR2 is YYDKDF (reference sequence). Trimming stripped 9 bases from V and 6 bases from J, with 21 bases between. This CDR3 region has 14 residues.